This TCR beta chain was captured by sequencing in a study of blood T cell repertoires in COVID-19. On the study more broadly: Cohort 3 recovery required two negative PCRs, clearance, or symptom resolution. COVID-19 samples, acute and convalescent, were from the United States, Italy and Spain.

Participants had their cohort set by participant-reported clinical history. V lost 3 bases, J lost 9 bases, and 12 bases lay in between. The CDR3 has 12 amino acids. Germline V CDR1 and CDR2: PRHDT, FYEKMQ (reference sequence). As originally analysed: How many nucleated cells were present was estimated from reference gene primer amplification. Measured with immunoSEQ multiplex PCR; TCRdb has only the in-frame clones, and not every one. V and J calls and clone size are copied from that table; D and trimming were computed from the DNA. Of 200,000 to 250,000 clones in the sample, 80% to 90% were seen once.

The receptor was derived from a woman aged 50 to 65 in a cohort exposed to, infected with or recovered from COVID-19 (not recorded which). The sample taken for sequencing was PBMCs or T cells enriched from blood (not recorded which). The V gene is TRBV13, the J gene TRBJ2-7; tentative D call: TRBD1 (6 bases). The chain's CDR3 is CASSFVQGPQYF. CDR3 bases: TGTGCCAGCAGCTTTGTGCAGGGGCCGCAGTACTTC.